This entry lists 15 T cell receptor beta chains sequenced from one sample in a study of T cell repertoires in cytomegalovirus infection. TCRdb reprocessed the reads via MiXCR and lists one record per CDR3 protein. The repertoire consists of about 220,000 distinct CDR3 sequences, with approximately 38% occurring once and the leading ten covering approximately 60%. These receptors lack a known antigen. The sequencing here drew on CD8+ T cells from cultured PBMCs, taken from culture after CMV antigen stimulation. The origin of the receptors is a human donor in good health (CMV status not recorded). Some clones in this sample may be carry-over from other donors' samples.

The rearrangement uses TRBV3-1 and TRBJ2-7; TRBD1 matches at 9 bases. The CDR3 has 19 amino acids. Germline CDR1 LGHDT, CDR2 YNNKEL (reference sequence). The ends lost 3 bases at V and 0 bases at J; junction bases unmatched: 15. The CDR3 nucleotides read TGTGCCAGCAGCCACCCCGGAGGGGGGACAGGGCCAAGCTCCTACGAGCAGTACTTC. The encoded protein is CASSHPGGGTGPSSYEQYF.

J is TRBJ2-5 and V is TRBV2; D perhaps matches TRBD2 (5 bases). CDR3 size: 15 residues. CDR1 is SNHLY, CDR2 FYNNEI, per germline. V dropped 0 bases and J dropped 5 bases, with 13 bases sitting between them. The CDR3, as DNA: TGTGCCAGCAGTGAAGCTGGCAGGAGGAGGGAGACCCAGTACTTC. Encoded protein: CASSEAGRRRETQYF. Variable domain in full (rest from reference TRBV2 and TRBJ2-5): EPEVTQTPSHQVTQMGQEVILRCVPISNHLYFYWYRQILGQKVEFLVSFYNNEISEKSEIFDDQFSVERPDGSNFTLKIRSTKLEDSAMYFCASSEAGRRRETQYFGPGTRLLVL.

This chain joins TRBV28 and TRBJ2-1; TRBD2 matches 10 bases. The CDR3 length is 18 residues. V was pared by 6 bases and J by 0 bases, with 11 bases of the junction left unmatched. CDR1 is MDHEN, CDR2 SYDVKM, per germline. The CDR3, as DNA: TGTGCCAGCAGCTCAGGGCTAGCGGGAGCCAGCTCCTACAATGAGCAGTTCTTC. Translated: CASSSGLAGASSYNEQFF.

This sequence joins TRBV14 and TRBJ1-1; a possible D gene is TRBD1 (5 bases). The CDR3 covers 14 residues. The germline gives CDR1 SGHDN, CDR2 FVKESK. V gave up 0 bases and J gave up 7 bases, with 12 bases separating them. As DNA, the CDR3 is TGTGCCAGCAGCCAAGATTACGGCGACAGTGAAGCTTTCTTT. Residues: CASSQDYGDSEAFF. Looking up the rest from reference TRBV14 and TRBJ1-1 gives the full variable domain: EAGVTQFPSHSVIEKGQTVTLRCDPISGHDNLYWYRRVMGKEIKFLLHFVKESKQDESGMPNNRFLAERTGGTYSTLKVQPAELEDSGVYFCASSQDYGDSEAFFGQGTRLTVV.

This clonotype was counted only a few times. V gene TRBV27 combines with J gene TRBJ2-5, with 8 bases that match TRBD1. Trimming at V came to 10 bases and at J to 13 bases, leaving 20 bases not matched to a gene. The CDR3 is 14 residues long. Germline-derived CDR1 and CDR2 are MNHEY and SMNVEV (reference sequence). The CDR3 reads CATRGPGGRTISYF. In DNA form, the CDR3 reads TGTGCCACTCGGGGTCCAGGGGGCCGAACGATTTCGTACTTC.

This clonotype was found a few times. The J gene is TRBJ1-2, the V gene TRBV7-8; D uncertain. The CDR3 totals 14 residues. V shed 5 bases and J shed 4 bases, with 14 bases lying between them. Germline assignment: CDR1 SGHVS and CDR2 FQNEAQ. The CDR3: CASSTGGPIYGYTF. The CDR3, as DNA: TGTGCCAGCAGCACGGGCGGGCCGATCTATGGCTACACCTTC.

The rearrangement joins TRBV7-8 to TRBJ1-1; D is uncertain. Germline values: CDR1 SGHVS, CDR2 FQNEAQ. The CDR3 sequence is 15 residues long. V shed 1 base and J shed 4 bases, with 13 bases lying between them. DNA for the CDR3: TGTGCCAGCAGCTTAGATCGGACCGGCGGCACTGAAGCTTTCTTT. Translation: CASSLDRTGGTEAFF. Full variable domain (outside the CDR3, taken from reference TRBV7-8 and TRBJ1-1): GAGVSQSPRYKVAKRGQDVALRCDPISGHVSLFWYQQALGQGPEFLTYFQNEAQLDKSGLPSDRFFAERPEGSVSTLKIQRTQQEDSAVYLCASSLDRTGGTEAFFGQGTRLTVV.

The CDR3: CASSPGTGWRYYEQYF. The CDR3 DNA sequence: TGTGCCAGCAGTCCCGGGACAGGGTGGAGATACTACGAGCAGTACTTC. The gene calls are TRBV27 and TRBJ2-7, with 9 bases fitting TRBD1. This CDR3 region has 16 residues. Germline V CDR1 and CDR2: MNHEY, SMNVEV (reference sequence). With V trimmed by 5 bases and J by 3 bases, 11 bases remained unmatched.

The chain employs TRBV27 and TRBJ1-1; D may be TRBD1 (5 bases). From germline, CDR1 is MNHEY and CDR2 SMNVEV (reference sequence). This CDR3 has 14 amino acids. V was cut by 8 bases and J by 0 bases, with 13 bases left in between. CDR3 region: CASHSGTVNTEAFF. As DNA, the CDR3 is TGTGCCAGCCATTCCGGGACGGTGAACACTGAAGCTTTCTTT.

This clonotype was picked up many times. This sequence joins TRBV7-7 and TRBJ2-7; D is perhaps TRBD1 (6 bases). Trimming removed 5 bases at V and 4 bases at J, with 12 bases between. Germline assignment: CDR1 SSHAT and CDR2 FNYEAQ (reference sequence). There are 13 residues in the CDR3. This chain's CDR3 is CASSPWGLYEQYF. In DNA form, the CDR3 reads TGTGCCAGCAGCCCCTGGGGGCTTTACGAGCAGTACTTC.

The table lists this clonotype with a few counts. The chain is built from TRBV18 and TRBJ1-2, with D perhaps TRBD1 (6 bases). V was trimmed by 0 bases and J by 5 bases, leaving 7 bases between them. The CDR3 loop spans 13 amino acids. CDR1 and CDR2 from the germline V gene are KGHSH and LQKENI. Written as DNA, the CDR3 is TGTGCCAGCTCACCACCGGACAGTTATGGCTACACCTTC. This encodes CASSPPDSYGYTF.

This chain joins TRBV27 and TRBJ2-2, with TRBD1 matching over 10 bases. V gave up 2 bases and J gave up 4 bases; unmatched junction bases: 1. The V gene's germline CDR1 is MNHEY and CDR2 SMNVEV (reference sequence). This CDR3 is 15 amino acids long. CDR3 sequence reads: CASSLRDRGTGELFF. The CDR3 DNA is TGTGCCAGCAGTTTAAGGGACAGGGGCACCGGGGAGCTGTTTTTT.

The chain uses TRBV19 and TRBJ2-3; 9 nucleotides agree with TRBD1. Germline values: CDR1 LNHDA, CDR2 SQIVND (reference sequence). The CDR3 length is 15 residues. V shed 9 bases and J 3 bases; nucleotides not matched to a gene: 10. CDR3 residues: CASTRDRDGTDTQYF. CDR3 coding DNA: TGTGCCAGCACCCGGGACAGGGATGGGACAGATACGCAGTATTTT.

The chain joins TRBV6-6 to TRBJ2-1; D is perhaps TRBD2 (6 bases). CDR3 length: 14 amino acids. Deletions cut 2 bases from V and 3 bases from J, with 8 bases between. Germline V CDR1 and CDR2: MNHNY, SVGAGI (reference sequence). The DNA of the CDR3 is TGTGCCAGCAGTTACGTCGGGGGCTACAATGAGCAGTTCTTC. Its protein is CASSYVGGYNEQFF.

The rearrangement links TRBV6-6 to TRBJ2-5, with TRBD2 matching over 8 bases. Germline loops: CDR1 MNHNY, CDR2 SVGAGI (reference sequence). The J segment lost 4 bases and the V segment lost 5 bases, leaving 6 bases of the junction unmatched. The CDR3 has 14 residues. This CDR3 reads CASSPGLGGETQYF. Here the CDR3 DNA reads TGTGCCAGCAGTCCGGGACTAGGTGGAGAGACCCAGTACTTC.